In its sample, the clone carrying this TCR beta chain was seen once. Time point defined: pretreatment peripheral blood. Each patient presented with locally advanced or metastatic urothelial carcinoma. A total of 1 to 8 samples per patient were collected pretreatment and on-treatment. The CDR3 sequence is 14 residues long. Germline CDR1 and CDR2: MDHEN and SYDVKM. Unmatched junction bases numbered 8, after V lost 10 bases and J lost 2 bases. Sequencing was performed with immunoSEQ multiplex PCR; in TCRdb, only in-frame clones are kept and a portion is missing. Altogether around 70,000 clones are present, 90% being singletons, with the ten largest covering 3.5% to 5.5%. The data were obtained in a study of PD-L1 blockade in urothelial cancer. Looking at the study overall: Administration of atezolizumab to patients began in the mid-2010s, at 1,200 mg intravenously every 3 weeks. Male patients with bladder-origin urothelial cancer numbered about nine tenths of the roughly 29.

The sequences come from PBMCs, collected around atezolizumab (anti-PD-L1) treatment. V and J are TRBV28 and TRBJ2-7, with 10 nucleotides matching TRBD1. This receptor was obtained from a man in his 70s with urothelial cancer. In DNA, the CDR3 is TGTGCCACAATGAGCGGACAGGGGGCCTACGAGCAGTACTTC. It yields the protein CATMSGQGAYEQYF.